The 30 T cell receptor beta chains reported below all come from one sample, sequenced in a study of T cell responses to AZD1222 COVID-19 vaccine. Repertoires were generated with immunoSEQ multiplex PCR, while TCRdb's copy carries only in-frame clones and drops some. The data contain around 150,000 clones, roughly 92% of them singletons. Sequenced here: peripheral blood, sampled on day 0 of AZD1222 vaccination. Receptor source: an adult in good health.

The chain recombines TRBV11-2 with TRBJ1-4; D unclear. V was clipped by 5 bases and J by 7 bases, with 14 bases between them. CDR3 length: 14 residues. Germline CDR1 is SGHAT and CDR2 is FQNNGV. The CDR3 region has the DNA TGTGCCAGCAGCGAGGAGGCCTGGAGTGAAAAACTGTTTTTT. It yields the protein CASSEEAWSEKLFF.

V gene TRBV10-3 combines with J gene TRBJ1-4, with 7 bases fitting TRBD1. Germline values: CDR1 ENHRY, CDR2 SYGVKD. This CDR3 is built from 11 residues. V lost 11 bases to trimming and J lost 8 bases; unmatched junction nucleotides: 5. CDR3 DNA sequence: TGTGCCCCCCAGGGGGAAGAAAAACTGTTTTTT. It yields the protein CAPQGEEKLFF.

The rearrangement links TRBV3-1 (or the pseudogene TRBV3-2) to TRBJ1-2, with a tentative D call TRBD1 (5 bases). Looked up from germline, CDR1 is LGHDT and CDR2 is YNNKEL (reference sequence). Trimming stripped 0 bases from V and 5 bases from J, with 10 bases between. The CDR3 is 14 residues long. CDR3 sequence (DNA): TGTGCCAGCAGCCAAGATACGGCAGGGTATGGCTACACCTTC. It translates to CASSQDTAGYGYTF.

The chain employs TRBV6-5 and TRBJ2-5; no clear D. The CDR3 has 12 residues. V was trimmed by 7 bases and J by 5 bases, leaving 11 bases between them. CDR1 is MNHEY and CDR2 is SVGAGI in the germline V gene. The chain's CDR3 is CASTPTRETQYF. CDR3 DNA sequence: TGTGCCAGCACCCCCACCCGGGAGACCCAGTACTTC.

The CDR3 loop reads CASRATVGGNYGYTF. The DNA of the CDR3 is TGTGCCAGCAGGGCTACCGTTGGGGGTAACTATGGCTACACCTTC. The chain is built from TRBV7-2 and TRBJ1-2; a weak D match, TRBD1 (5 bases). The CDR3 is 15 residues long. V lost 6 bases and J lost 1, with 15 bases in between. Germline V gene lookup returns CDR1 SGHTA and CDR2 FQGNSA.

The chain uses TRBV7-8 and TRBJ2-2; 13 bases are a match to TRBD2. The V gene end was trimmed by 1 base and the J gene end by 6 bases; junction bases not matched to a gene: 5. Germline-derived CDR1 and CDR2 are SGHVS and FQNEAQ. The CDR3 is made up of 17 amino acids. The CDR3 nucleotides are TGTGCCAGCAGCTTAGTTACTAGCGGGAGGGCCGCCGGGGAGCTGTTTTTT. This gives the protein CASSLVTSGRAAGELFF. The whole variable domain, remainder taken from reference TRBV7-8 and TRBJ2-2, is GAGVSQSPRYKVAKRGQDVALRCDPISGHVSLFWYQQALGQGPEFLTYFQNEAQLDKSGLPSDRFFAERPEGSVSTLKIQRTQQEDSAVYLCASSLVTSGRAAGELFFGEGSRLTVL.

This clone was counted a few times. The rearrangement links TRBV30 to TRBJ2-5, with 7 bases lining up with TRBD2. Trimming cost V 0 bases and J 4 bases; bases outside gene matches: 14. The CDR3 sequence is 17 residues long. CDR1 and CDR2 from the germline V gene are GTSNPN and SVGIG (reference sequence). In DNA, the CDR3 is TGTGCCTGGAGTGTACGGGCGGGAGTGCCCGGACGAGAGACCCAGTACTTC. The encoded protein is CAWSVRAGVPGRETQYF.

The V call is TRBV6-5, the J call TRBJ2-7; tentative D call: TRBD2 (6 bases). This CDR3 comprises 15 residues. From germline, CDR1 is MNHEY and CDR2 SVGAGI. The germline V and J ends were trimmed by 0 bases and 4 bases, with 13 bases remaining between them. CDR3 DNA sequence: TGTGCCAGCAGTTACTCAGGGACTTCACCGTACGAGCAGTACTTC. This codes for CASSYSGTSPYEQYF.

This clone has just one count. The V gene is TRBV5-1, the J gene TRBJ1-4; tentatively, D is TRBD1 (5 bases). Germline CDR1 reads SGHRS; CDR2 reads YFSETQ. The germline V and J ends were trimmed by 4 bases and 8 bases, with 30 bases remaining between them. This CDR3 region has 19 residues. CDR3 protein: CASSRPNDSTRDQPEKLFF. The CDR3, as DNA: TGCGCCAGCAGCCGACCTAATGACAGTACAAGAGACCAGCCCGAAAAACTGTTTTTT.

J is TRBJ2-7 and V is TRBV28, with D perhaps matching TRBD2 (6 bases). Germline CDR1 reads MDHEN; CDR2 reads SYDVKM. This CDR3 is 15 amino acids long. V shed 2 bases and J shed 7 bases, with 18 bases lying between them. CDR3 region: CASSLLRRGRGEQYF. Written as DNA, the CDR3 is TGTGCCAGCAGTTTACTCCGCCGGGGACGGGGGGAGCAGTACTTC.

V gene TRBV7-9 combines with J gene TRBJ1-5, with TRBD1 as a possible D gene (6 bases). Germline CDR1 SEHNR, CDR2 FQNEAQ (reference sequence). Deletions cut 5 bases from V and 0 bases from J, with 17 bases between. The CDR3 is made up of 17 amino acids. The CDR3 is CASSLGGATDSNQPQHF. The CDR3 DNA follows: TGTGCCAGCAGCCTAGGGGGGGCTACGGATAGCAATCAGCCCCAGCATTTT.

V and J are TRBV11-3 and TRBJ2-1; 12 nucleotides match TRBD2. Germline-derived CDR1 and CDR2 are SGHNT and YENEEA. V gave up 5 bases and J gave up 0 bases; unmatched junction bases: 11. This CDR3 spans 19 amino acids. The DNA for the CDR3 is TGTGCCAGCAGCGACGGACTAGCGGGGCCCATGAGCTCCTACAATGAGCAGTTCTTC. As protein: CASSDGLAGPMSSYNEQFF.

The chain employs TRBV3-1 (or the pseudogene TRBV3-2) and TRBJ2-7; D is tentatively TRBD1 or TRBD2 (6 bases each). There are 15 residues in the CDR3. Germline assignment: CDR1 LGHDT and CDR2 YNNKEL (reference sequence). Trimming took 1 base from V and 2 from J, leaving 12 bases between them. CDR3 bases: TGTGCCAGCAGCCAAGTCGGGGGCGGACCCTACGAGCAGTACTTC. This sequence encodes CASSQVGGGPYEQYF.

This clone came up once. This chain links TRBV18 with TRBJ2-7; perhaps TRBD1 as D (5 bases). The germline V gene encodes CDR1 KGHSH and CDR2 LQKENI. V gave up 0 bases and J gave up 7 bases, with 13 bases separating them. The CDR3 has 14 residues. The CDR3 nucleotides read TGTGCCAGCTCACCACCTCCCCAGGGCAAAGAGCAGTACTTC. Encoded protein: CASSPPPQGKEQYF.

With respect to this clone: Other nucleotide sequences in the sample specify the same CDR3. V and J are TRBV7-2 and TRBJ1-4; 9 positions match TRBD1. The CDR3 extends over 15 amino acids. The ends lost 1 base at V and 7 bases at J; junction bases unmatched: 4. Per the germline V gene, CDR1 is SGHTA and CDR2 is FQGNSA. CDR3 amino acids: CASSLEGQGSEKLFF. The CDR3 bases are TGTGCCAGCAGCTTAGAGGGACAGGGAAGTGAAAAACTGTTTTTT.

The rearrangement joins TRBV3-1 (or the pseudogene TRBV3-2) to TRBJ1-1; D perhaps matches TRBD1 (6 bases). V lost 3 bases, J lost 3 bases, and 11 bases lay in between. Per the germline V gene, CDR1 is LGHDT and CDR2 is YNNKEL (reference sequence). This CDR3 comprises 14 residues. The CDR3 loop is CASSHRGGDTEAFF. The CDR3, as DNA: TGTGCCAGCAGCCACAGAGGGGGAGACACTGAAGCTTTCTTT.

The rearrangement uses TRBV9 and TRBJ2-2; 7 nucleotides agree with TRBD1. Germline CDR1 reads SGDLS; CDR2 reads YYNGEE. The CDR3 is 15 residues long. J gave up 3 bases and V 4 bases, and 6 bases lay outside the gene matches. CDR3 region: CASSQKTGDTGELFF. The CDR3 coding sequence is TGTGCCAGCAGCCAAAAAACAGGGGACACCGGGGAGCTGTTTTTT.

The chain uses TRBV2 and TRBJ2-1; 8 nucleotides line up with TRBD2. This CDR3 is built from 15 residues. Germline V gene sequence: CDR1 SNHLY, CDR2 FYNNEI. The V segment lost 3 bases and the J segment 4 bases; nucleotides outside the gene matches: 5. The CDR3 DNA is TGTGCCAGCAGTGAGGAAACGGGGGGGTACAATGAGCAGTTCTTC. Residues: CASSEETGGYNEQFF. Supplemented by reference TRBV2 and TRBJ2-1, the full variable domain reads EPEVTQTPSHQVTQMGQEVILRCVPISNHLYFYWYRQILGQKVEFLVSFYNNEISEKSEIFDDQFSVERPDGSNFTLKIRSTKLEDSAMYFCASSEETGGYNEQFFGPGTRLTVL.

This rearrangement joins TRBV18 to TRBJ2-7; 7 nucleotides align to TRBD1. J lost 3 bases, V lost 8 bases, and 7 bases had no gene match. CDR1 and CDR2 from the germline V gene are KGHSH and LQKENI. This CDR3 spans 13 amino acids. The DNA for the CDR3 is TGTGCCAGCGGGATGACAGGGCTCTACGAGCAGTACTTC. Translation: CASGMTGLYEQYF.

The V and J genes are TRBV5-1 and TRBJ1-5; D ambiguous. Germline-derived CDR1 and CDR2 are SGHRS and YFSETQ. The length of the CDR3 is 14 residues. V was clipped by 4 bases and J by 5 bases, with 13 bases between them. The CDR3 sequence: CASSTGQGDQPQHF. The CDR3 DNA is TGCGCCAGCAGCACGGGCCAAGGCGATCAGCCCCAGCATTTT.

This rearrangement joins TRBV16 to TRBJ2-7; D perhaps matches TRBD1 (7 bases). The germline V and J ends were trimmed by 4 bases and 12 bases, with 19 bases remaining between them. The CDR3 runs to 13 residues. From germline, CDR1 is KGHSY and CDR2 FQNENV. This chain's CDR3 is CASSPTRDSSGYF. The CDR3 bases are TGTGCCAGCAGCCCCACGCGGGACAGTTCGGGGTACTTC.

This clone was detected once. The J gene is TRBJ2-7, the V gene TRBV3-1 (or the pseudogene TRBV3-2); 10 nucleotides match TRBD1. J was trimmed by 4 bases and V by 5 bases; bases with no gene match: 14. Germline CDR1 and CDR2: LGHDT and YNNKEL (reference sequence). The CDR3 runs 17 residues. The CDR3 DNA reads TGTGCCAGCAGCTCTATAGCCGGGACAGGGGCCATGTACGAGCAGTACTTC. It translates to CASSSIAGTGAMYEQYF.

The V and J genes are TRBV25-1 and TRBJ1-2; 7 positions agree with TRBD1. V trimming: 3 bases; J trimming: 2 bases; junction bases outside the gene matches: 6. CDR1 is MGHDK, CDR2 SYGVNS, per germline. The CDR3 has 15 amino acids. The CDR3 nucleotides read TGTGCCAGCAGTGACTCAAACAGGGGCAACTATGGCTACACCTTC. Translated, it gives CASSDSNRGNYGYTF.

V and J are TRBV4-2 and TRBJ1-5, with D tentatively TRBD1 (5 bases). There are 15 residues in the CDR3. Looked up from germline, CDR1 is LGHNA and CDR2 is YNFKEQ. The V and J ends lost 1 base and 6 bases respectively, with 13 bases between them. CDR3 in amino acids: CASSQVGGEGQPQHF. CDR3 in DNA: TGTGCCAGCAGCCAAGTTGGAGGGGAGGGTCAGCCCCAGCATTTT.

The V and J genes are TRBV9 and TRBJ1-5; D is unclear. Germline V gene data show CDR1 as SGDLS and CDR2 as YYNGEE. V lost 3 bases and J 4 bases, leaving 11 bases between the germline ends. The CDR3 loop spans 14 amino acids. The CDR3 DNA sequence: TGTGCCAGCAGCGGTCCGGCGGATAATCAGCCCCAGCATTTT. The encoded protein is CASSGPADNQPQHF.

The V and J genes are TRBV30 and TRBJ2-1; 10 bases map to TRBD2. The CDR3 is 18 amino acids. Germline trimming cut 2 bases from V and 4 bases from J; bases unmatched to any gene: 14. Germline lookup yields CDR1 GTSNPN and CDR2 SVGIG (reference sequence). CDR3 DNA: TGTGCCTGGAGTTCCTCTTTCTCCGGGACTAGCGCTTACAATGAGCAGTTCTTC. Translating gives CAWSSSFSGTSAYNEQFF. The whole variable domain, filled in from reference TRBV30 and TRBJ2-1, reads SQTIHQWPATLVQPVGSPLSLECTVEGTSNPNLYWYRQAAGRGLQLLFYSVGIGQISSEVPQNLSASRPQDRQFILSSKKLLLSDSGFYLCAWSSSFSGTSAYNEQFFGPGTRLTVL.

The chain employs TRBV3-1 (or the pseudogene TRBV3-2) and TRBJ1-2, with D tentatively TRBD1 (6 bases). The CDR3 extends over 13 amino acids. The germline V gene encodes CDR1 LGHDT and CDR2 YNNKEL (reference sequence). Trimming left V 0 bases short and J 8 bases short, with 10 bases between. This CDR3 is CASSQDMGAGYTF. The CDR3 nucleotides read TGTGCCAGCAGCCAAGATATGGGGGCGGGCTACACCTTC.

V usage is TRBV7-8 and J usage is TRBJ2-3; D is undetermined. The CDR3 runs 12 residues. Deletions cut 5 bases from V and 3 bases from J, with 6 bases between. Germline-derived CDR1 and CDR2 are SGHVS and FQNEAQ. The CDR3 reads CASSPWTDTQYF. The CDR3 nucleotides read TGTGCCAGCAGCCCCTGGACAGATACGCAGTATTTT.

In DNA, the CDR3 is TGTGCCAGCAGCTCCCAACTAGCGGGGGTCCCAGATACGCAGTATTTT. This encodes CASSSQLAGVPDTQYF. The chain recombines TRBV11-2 with TRBJ2-3; the match to TRBD2 covers 11 bases. The V gene's germline CDR1 is SGHAT and CDR2 FQNNGV. V lost 4 bases to trimming and J lost 4 bases; unmatched junction nucleotides: 7. CDR3 length: 16 residues.

CDR3 loop: CASSYSSGQGFGTQYF. As DNA, the CDR3 is TGTGCCAGCAGTTACTCGTCGGGTCAGGGTTTTGGTACGCAGTATTTT. The gene calls are TRBV6-2 or TRBV6-3 and TRBJ2-3; D might be TRBD1 (5 bases). Germline V lookup: CDR1 MNHEY, CDR2 SVGEGT. V was shortened by 0 bases and J by 8 bases, with 18 bases between the two germline ends. This CDR3 has 16 residues.